Below are 2 T cell receptor beta chains sequenced from a single sample in a study of cytomegalovirus exposure and HLA in healthy donors. Primers for the PCR totalled 60 Vbeta and 13 Jbeta. Only in-frame clones appear in the TCRdb table, and some are missing; sequencing was by immunoSEQ multiplex PCR. In the table there are some 120,000 clones, roughly four fifths of which are singletons. Sequencing was done on a sample of PBMCs. Source of these receptors: a woman aged 50 to 65 in good health and CMV-seropositive.

Remarks on this clone: The sample carries other DNA sequences with the same CDR3. This chain uses TRBV6-5 with TRBJ1-2; D is undetermined. Between the trimmed V and J ends, which lost 5 bases and 3 bases, there was a span of 10 bases. The CDR3 loop spans 13 amino acids. Germline V lookup: CDR1 MNHEY, CDR2 SVGAGI. In DNA, the CDR3 is TGTGCCAGCAGTCCGGGATCGGACTATGGCTACACCTTC. Translation gives CASSPGSDYGYTF.

The gene calls are TRBV19 and TRBJ1-5, with TRBD1 matching over 8 bases. The CDR3 extends over 15 amino acids. J lost 2 bases, V lost 3 bases, and 3 bases had no gene match. The V gene's germline CDR1 is LNHDA and CDR2 SQIVND (reference sequence). The DNA for the CDR3 is TGTGCCAGTAGTATCCCGGACAGGGGCAATCAGCCCCAGCATTTT. It translates to CASSIPDRGNQPQHF.